These T cell receptor beta chains were read from a single sample in a study of cytomegalovirus exposure and HLA in healthy donors. This table comes from immunoSEQ multiplex PCR, and its TCRdb copy is limited to in-frame clones, with some not included. The data hold 200,000 to 250,000 clones, with around three quarters observed a single time. Sequencing was done on a sample of PBMCs. These receptors all come from a man in his forties in good health and CMV-seronegative. The CDR3 runs from the conserved cysteine through the conserved F or W. Each record gives: CDR3 protein, CDR3 DNA, D gene, V gene, CDR3 length, clone size, J gene. D genes are given only for firm matches. Not all rows give a size; the values are once, few, many and, for expanded clones, a class.

CDR3: CASSSDRRRSSYNEQFF
DNA: TGTGCCAGCAGCTCCGATCGGCGGAGGAGCTCCTACAATGAGCAGTTCTTC
D: NA
V: TRBV7-3
length: 17
size: NA
J: TRBJ2-1

CDR3: CASSPSSPYEQYF
DNA: TGTGCCAGCAGCCCCTCAAGCCCCTACGAGCAGTACTTC
D: NA
V: TRBV9
length: 13
size: once
J: TRBJ2-7

CDR3: CASSLGTLNEQFF
DNA: TGTGCCAGCAGCTTAGGGACACTCAATGAGCAGTTCTTC
D: NA
V: TRBV7-3
length: 13
size: NA
J: TRBJ2-1

CDR3: CASSPRASVAGDYEQYF
DNA: TGCGCCAGCAGCCCCCGAGCCAGTGTAGCGGGGGATTACGAGCAGTACTTC
D: TRBD2
V: TRBV4-1
length: 17
size: NA
J: TRBJ2-7

CDR3: CASSPRAGKGETQYF
DNA: TGTGCCAGCAGCCCCAGAGCGGGGAAGGGAGAGACCCAGTACTTC
D: TRBD2
V: TRBV7-3
length: 15
size: NA
J: TRBJ2-5

CDR3: CASSSRSSHEQYF
DNA: TGTGCCAGCAGCAGCCGGAGCTCCCACGAGCAGTACTTC
D: NA
V: TRBV5-4
length: 13
size: NA
J: TRBJ2-7

CDR3: CASSAQDRGGYTF
DNA: TGTGCCAGCAGCGCACAGGACAGAGGGGGCTACACCTTC
D: NA
V: TRBV9
length: 13
size: once
J: TRBJ1-2

CDR3: CASSLAGGGNEQYF
DNA: TGTGCCAGCAGCCTAGCGGGAGGTGGAAACGAGCAGTACTTC
D: TRBD2
V: TRBV7-3
length: 14
size: NA
J: TRBJ2-7

CDR3: CASSFRQGPTDTQYF
DNA: TGTGCCAGCAGCTTTCGACAGGGACCCACAGATACGCAGTATTTT
D: TRBD1
V: TRBV7-9
length: 15
size: NA
J: TRBJ2-3

CDR3: CASSQDAGTGYEQYF
DNA: TGCGCCAGCAGCCAAGATGCCGGGACAGGCTACGAGCAGTACTTC
D: TRBD1
V: TRBV4-1
length: 15
size: few
J: TRBJ2-7

CDR3: CATSRDTAGRQPQHF
DNA: TGTGCCACCAGCAGAGATACGGCAGGGAGGCAGCCCCAGCATTTT
D: NA
V: TRBV15
length: 15
size: NA
J: TRBJ1-5

CDR3: CASSLHRGSYEQYF
DNA: TGTGCCAGCAGTCTCCACAGGGGTTCCTACGAGCAGTACTTC
D: TRBD1
V: TRBV28
length: 14
size: NA
J: TRBJ2-7

CDR3: CSVGTGGGTDTQYF
DNA: TGCAGCGTCGGGACTGGCGGGGGGACAGATACGCAGTATTTT
D: TRBD2
V: TRBV29-1
length: 14
size: few
J: TRBJ2-3

CDR3: CAWRSGQGAEKLFF
DNA: TGTGCCTGGAGATCGGGACAGGGGGCTGAAAAACTGTTTTTT
D: TRBD1
V: TRBV30
length: 14
size: once
J: TRBJ1-4

CDR3: CAIKQGIPTGTDTQYF
DNA: TGTGCCATCAAACAGGGGATACCCACTGGCACAGATACGCAGTATTTT
D: TRBD1
V: TRBV10-3
length: 16
size: once
J: TRBJ2-3

CDR3: CASSQFPRESSTDTQYF
DNA: TGTGCCAGCAGCCAATTCCCGCGGGAGTCCAGCACAGATACGCAGTATTTT
D: TRBD2
V: TRBV4-2
length: 17
size: NA
J: TRBJ2-3